This T cell receptor (beta chain) derives from a study of siplizumab effects on memory and regulatory T cells. Some clones are missing from TCRdb's copy, which holds only in-frame ones; the method was immunoSEQ multiplex PCR. The sample lists fewer than 30,000 clones; 65% to 90% were seen once. Germline CDR1 and CDR2: LNHDA and SQIVND (reference sequence). V gave up 7 bases and J gave up 0 bases, with 10 bases separating them. This CDR3 contains 14 residues. The J gene is TRBJ2-1, the V gene TRBV19; D unresolved. What was sequenced was memory CD4+ T cells sorted from blood. This sequence originates from a human donor in good health. The CDR3, as DNA: TGTGCCAGTAAATGGGCTAGCTCCTACAATGAGCAGTTCTTC. Protein product: CASKWASSYNEQFF. Full variable domain (remainder filled in from reference TRBV19 and TRBJ2-1): DGGITQSPKYLFRKEGQNVTLSCEQNLNHDAMYWYRQDPGQGLRLIYYSQIVNDFQKGDIAEGYSVSREKKESFPLTVTSAQKNPTAFYLCASKWASSYNEQFFGPGTRLTVL.